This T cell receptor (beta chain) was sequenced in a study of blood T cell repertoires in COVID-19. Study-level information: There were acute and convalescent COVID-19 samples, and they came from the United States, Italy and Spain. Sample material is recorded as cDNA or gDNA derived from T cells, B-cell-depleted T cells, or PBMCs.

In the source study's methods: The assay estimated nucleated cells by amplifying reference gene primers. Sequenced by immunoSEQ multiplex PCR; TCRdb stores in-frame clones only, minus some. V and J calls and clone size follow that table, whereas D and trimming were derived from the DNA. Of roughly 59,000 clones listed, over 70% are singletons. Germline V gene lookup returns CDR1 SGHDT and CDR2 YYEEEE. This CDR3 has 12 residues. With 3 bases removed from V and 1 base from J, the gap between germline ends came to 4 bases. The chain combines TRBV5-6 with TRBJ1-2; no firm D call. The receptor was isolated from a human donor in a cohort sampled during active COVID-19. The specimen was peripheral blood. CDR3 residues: CASSSGNYGYTF. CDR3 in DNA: TGTGCCAGCAGCTCGGGTAACTATGGCTACACCTTC.